Presented here are 20 T cell receptor beta chains from one specimen sequenced in a study of tissue T cells after allogeneic stem cell transplantation. This table comes from immunoSEQ multiplex PCR, and its TCRdb copy is limited to in-frame clones, with some not included. The table shows thousands of clones, with around 40% occurring only once. Time point indicated: mouse harvest day 7 after allogeneic transplant. Tail vein injection delivered 10^7 T-cell-depleted bone marrow cells and 10^6 splenic CD5+ T cells. The sample consisted of skin. The receptors were gathered from a female BALB/c mouse given C57BL/6 T cells with graft-versus-host disease after an allogeneic hematopoietic cell transplant.

A single count supports this clone. These gene names are mouse names. Read data end 1 residue before the CDR3 end; the end is taken from the germline J gene. The V gene is TRBV3, the J gene TRBJ1-1; D is uncertain. Germline values: CDR1 SNHLY, CDR2 FYNGKV (reference sequence). Trimming removed 4 bases at V and 3 bases at J, with 9 bases between. This CDR3 spans 13 amino acids. The sequenced CDR3 bases are TGTGCCAGCAGCTCGTCGGGATACACAGAAGTCTTC. Residues: CASSSSGYTEVF. The CDR3, in full, reads CASSSSGYTEVFF.

Regarding this clone: Mouse gene names and germline throughout. The sequenced fragment ends 1 residue before the CDR3 boundary, so the rest is inferred from the germline J gene. The chain uses TRBV26 and TRBJ1-1, with D possibly TRBD1 on 5 matching bases. Looked up from germline, CDR1 is KGHPV and CDR2 is FQNQEV (reference sequence). The CDR3 covers 14 residues. V was cut by 0 bases and J by 1 base, with 6 bases left in between. The CDR3 reads CASSLSGGNTEVFF. Partial CDR3 DNA: TGTGCCAGCAGTCTGTCCGGGGGAAACACAGAAGTCTTC.

About this clone itself: The germline and genes are mouse ones. The CDR3 extends 1 residue past the end of the read, so its final part is completed from the germline J gene. This chain joins TRBV26 and TRBJ1-3; D is undetermined. Germline CDR1 and CDR2: KGHPV and FQNQEV (reference sequence). V was pared by 2 bases and J by 0 bases, with 8 bases between. The CDR3 has 15 residues. The CDR3 DNA, read in part, is TGTGCCAGCAGTCTGAGCATCAATTCTGGAAATACGCTCTAT. This encodes CASSLSINSGNTLY. The CDR3 in full is CASSLSINSGNTLYF. Full variable domain (rest looked up from reference TRBV26 and TRBJ1-3): NSKVIQTPRYLVKGQGQKAKMRCIPEKGHPVVFWYQQNKNNEFKFLINFQNQEVLQQIDMTEKRFSAECPSNSPCSLEIQSSEAGDSALYLCASSLSINSGNTLYFGEGSRLIVV.

This clone was counted a few times. The listed genes are named as in mouse. The read is 1 residue too short to cover the CDR3 end, so that end is filled in from the germline J gene. The chain employs TRBV19 and TRBJ2-7; 13 bases line up with TRBD2. Germline CDR1 is FNHDT and CDR2 is SITEND (reference sequence). This CDR3 contains 15 residues. The J segment lost 4 bases and the V segment lost 4 bases, leaving 5 bases of the junction unmatched. Incomplete CDR3 DNA: TGTGCCAGCAGTCTGGACTGGGGGGGCTGGTATGAACAGTAC. It encodes CASSLDWGGWYEQY. The CDR3 as a whole reads CASSLDWGGWYEQYF.

This clone has just a few counts. Any gene name here is a mouse gene name. The CDR3 is cut off 1 residue early in the read; its end comes from the germline J gene. The V call is TRBV16, the J call TRBJ2-7, with TRBD1 as a possible D gene (6 bases). V was pared by 5 bases and J by 2 bases, with 10 bases between. Germline assignment: CDR1 SGHSA and CDR2 FRNQAP. The CDR3 is 13 amino acids. The CDR3 bases that were read are TGTGCAAGCAGCCCCGGGACAACCTATGAACAGTAC. This translates into CASSPGTTYEQY. The whole CDR3 protein reads CASSPGTTYEQYF.

About this clone itself: These gene names are mouse names. The read ends 1 residue before the CDR3 terminus; that terminus is restored from the germline J gene. The rearrangement uses TRBV3 and TRBJ1-4; TRBD1 matches 7 bases. The CDR3 sequence is 14 residues long. CDR1 is SNHLY, CDR2 FYNGKV, per germline (reference sequence). The V segment lost 5 bases and the J segment 7 bases; nucleotides outside the gene matches: 7. The CDR3 sequence is CASSLRGVGERLFF. The part of the CDR3 DNA that was read is TGTGCCAGCAGCCTCAGGGGGGTCGGCGAAAGATTATTT.

This clone came up a few times. All gene names here are mouse names. The read finishes 1 residue shy of the CDR3 end, and the germline J gene is used to complete it. The gene calls are TRBV26 and TRBJ2-7, with 10 positions matching TRBD1. There are 17 residues in the CDR3. Germline V lookup: CDR1 KGHPV, CDR2 FQNQEV (reference sequence). V dropped 0 bases and J dropped 3; count of bases not matched to a gene: 8. CDR3 DNA (partial): TGTGCCAGCAGTCTGTCGACGGGGACAGGGGCTTTCTATGAACAGTAC. The encoded protein is CASSLSTGTGAFYEQY. The entire CDR3 protein reads CASSLSTGTGAFYEQYF. Variable domain in full (rest from reference TRBV26 and TRBJ2-7): NSKVIQTPRYLVKGQGQKAKMRCIPEKGHPVVFWYQQNKNNEFKFLINFQNQEVLQQIDMTEKRFSAECPSNSPCSLEIQSSEAGDSALYLCASSLSTGTGAFYEQYFGPGTRLTVL.

Points on this clone: Here the gene names and germline are mouse. The read gets to within 1 residue of the CDR3 end, and the germline J gene fills in the rest. This chain connects TRBV26 to TRBJ2-7; D is perhaps TRBD1 or TRBD2 (5 bases each). This CDR3 region has 12 residues. The V gene lost 6 bases and the J gene lost 4 bases, with 10 bases spanning the gap. The germline V gene encodes CDR1 KGHPV and CDR2 FQNQEV (reference sequence). The covered CDR3 bases are TGTGCCAGCAGGGGGACGCAATATGAACAGTAC. This gives the protein CASRGTQYEQY. The CDR3 in its entirety is CASRGTQYEQYF.

With regard to this clone: All gene names here are mouse names. Read coverage stops 1 residue before the CDR3 terminus; the germline J gene supplies the remainder. V gene TRBV26 combines with J gene TRBJ2-3, with TRBD1 matching over 10 bases. Losses at the gene ends were 6 bases for V and 3 bases for J; bases not matched to a gene: 0. CDR3 length: 13 amino acids. Germline-derived CDR1 and CDR2 are KGHPV and FQNQEV (reference sequence). CDR3 sequence reads: CASRTGGAETLYF. CDR3 DNA, as far as it was read: TGTGCCAGCAGGACAGGGGGCGCAGAAACGCTGTAT. The variable domain in full, with the rest retrieved from reference TRBV26 and TRBJ2-3, is NSKVIQTPRYLVKGQGQKAKMRCIPEKGHPVVFWYQQNKNNEFKFLINFQNQEVLQQIDMTEKRFSAECPSNSPCSLEIQSSEAGDSALYLCASRTGGAETLYFGSGTRLTVL.

On this clone itself: The germline and genes are mouse ones. Sequencing ends 1 residue short of the CDR3 end; the germline J gene provides the rest. This chain joins TRBV26 and TRBJ2-1, with a weak D call TRBD2 (6 bases). Trimming removed 4 bases from V and 3 bases from J, with 10 bases in between. This CDR3 contains 14 residues. CDR1 is KGHPV, CDR2 FQNQEV, per germline (reference sequence). The covered CDR3 bases are TGTGCCAGCAGTCCTCGGGACTTCTATGCTGAGCAGTTC. As protein: CASSPRDFYAEQF. The CDR3 as a whole reads CASSPRDFYAEQFF.

Comment on this clone: Genes here carry mouse names. The read ends 1 residue before the CDR3 terminus; that terminus is restored from the germline J gene. The chain has TRBV3 and TRBJ2-5, with D perhaps TRBD1 (5 bases). The V end was cut by 1 base, the J end by 0 bases, with 5 bases between. The CDR3 contains 14 residues. In germline, CDR1 is SNHLY, CDR2 FYNGKV (reference sequence). CDR3 loop: CASSLGQNQDTQYF. The CDR3 DNA, read in part, is TGTGCCAGCAGCTTAGGACAGAACCAAGACACCCAGTAC.

Regarding this clone: Each gene name is a mouse one. Coverage ceases 1 residue before the CDR3 finishes, and the germline J gene fills in the end. The gene calls are TRBV23 and TRBJ1-1. The CDR3 totals 10 residues. Germline V gene sequence: CDR1 KGHTA, CDR2 FQNQQP. The sequenced CDR3 bases are TGCTCCAGCAGTCAGGCAGAAGTCTTC. Encoded protein: CSSSQAEVF. The CDR3 in full is CSSSQAEVFF. Full variable domain (rest looked up from reference TRBV23 and TRBJ1-1): DAAVTQKPRYLIKMKGQEAEMKCIPEKGHTAVFWYQQKQSKELKFLIYFQNQQPLDQIDMVKERFSAVCPSSSLCSLGIRTCEAEDSALYLCSSSQAEVFFGKGTRLTVV.

Notes on this clone: Genes and germline are mouse. The CDR3 loop is CASSLPGGDTQYF. The sequenced part of the CDR3 DNA is TGTGCCAGCAGTTTACCTGGGGGGGACACCCAGTAC. The chain uses TRBV15 and TRBJ2-5; 8 bases align to TRBD2. Read data end 1 residue before the CDR3 end; the end is taken from the germline J gene. The CDR3 runs to 13 residues. Germline values: CDR1 SGHND, CDR2 FRSKSL. V shed 2 bases and J 6 bases; nucleotides not matched to a gene: 1.

Concerning this clone: Mouse names are used for the genes. The read falls 1 residue short of the CDR3 end, and the missing part is taken from the germline J gene. V gene TRBV15 combines with J gene TRBJ2-7, with 8 bases lining up with TRBD2. V shed 3 bases, J shed 6 bases, and the junction held 1 base outside the gene matches. The CDR3 totals 12 residues. The germline V gene encodes CDR1 SGHND and CDR2 FRSKSL. The CDR3 sequence: CASSLGGAEQYF. Incomplete CDR3 DNA: TGTGCCAGCAGTTTGGGGGGGGCTGAACAGTAC. Full variable domain (missing parts from reference TRBV15 and TRBJ2-7): DAGVTQTPRHEVAEKGQTIILKCEPVSGHNDLFWYRQTKIQGLELLSYFRSKSLMEDGGAFKDRFKAEMLNSSFSTLKIQPTEPKDSAVYLCASSLGGAEQYFGPGTRLTVL.

This clone was seen a handful of times. Mouse gene names and germline throughout. From the germline J gene comes the end of the CDR3, since the read stops 1 residue before it. The chain has TRBV26 and TRBJ1-1, with D tentatively TRBD1 (5 bases). Germline loops: CDR1 KGHPV, CDR2 FQNQEV (reference sequence). The CDR3 contains 13 residues. The germline V and J ends were trimmed by 4 bases and 2 bases, with 8 bases remaining between them. This CDR3 is CASSPDSNTEVFF. CDR3 DNA, as far as it was read: TGTGCCAGCAGTCCCGACAGTAACACAGAAGTCTTC.

Of note for this clone: Gene names are the mouse ones. Read coverage stops 1 residue before the CDR3 terminus; the germline J gene supplies the remainder. The chain couples TRBV23 to TRBJ2-7; TRBD2, the table's D call, lacks a check against the DNA. This CDR3 comprises 13 residues. Germline CDR1 KGHTA, CDR2 FQNQQP. The CDR3: CSSSPGGAYEQYF. The CDR3 bases that were read are TGCTCCAGCAGTCCCGGGGGGGCCTATGAACAGTAC.

A remark on this clone: All gene names here are mouse names. The CDR3 end falls 1 residue outside the read, so it is completed with the germline J gene. The chain is built from TRBV5 and TRBJ2-4, with 8 bases matching TRBD2. Trimming took 0 bases from V and 1 from J; bases not matched to a gene: 3. The germline V gene has CDR1 LGHNA and CDR2 YNLKQL (reference sequence). The CDR3 spans 16 residues. The sequenced CDR3 bases are TGTGCCAGCAGCCAAGACTGGGGGGCTGGTCAAAACACCTTGTAC. This encodes CASSQDWGAGQNTLY. The CDR3 reads in full as CASSQDWGAGQNTLYF.

This clone occurred a few times. Gene and germline names: mouse. From the germline J gene comes the end of the CDR3, since the read stops 1 residue before it. V gene TRBV13-2 combines with J gene TRBJ2-1, with 10 bases lining up with TRBD2. With V trimmed by 2 bases and J by 2 bases, 4 bases remained unmatched. Germline V lookup: CDR1 NNHNN, CDR2 SYGAGS (reference sequence). The CDR3 length is 16 residues. CDR3 bases read: TGTGCCAGCGGTGACTGGGGGGGCGCCCACTATGCTGAGCAGTTC. Protein sequence: CASGDWGGAHYAEQF. The whole CDR3 protein is CASGDWGGAHYAEQFF.

Remarks on this clone: All gene names here are mouse names. The read gets to within 1 residue of the CDR3 end, and the germline J gene fills in the rest. The genes are TRBV26 and TRBJ1-5; no clear D. The CDR3 totals 13 residues. CDR1 KGHPV and CDR2 FQNQEV come from the germline V gene (reference sequence). Trimming took off 5 bases at V and 0 bases at J, with 5 bases between the two ends. CDR3 DNA, as far as it was read: TGTGCCAGCAGTTCCCCTAACAACCAGGCTCCGCTT. Its translation is CASSSPNNQAPL. The CDR3, in full, reads CASSSPNNQAPLF.

In its sample, this clone was seen a few times. The gene names here belong to mouse. The read halts 1 residue ahead of the CDR3 end, with the missing end drawn from the germline J gene. The chain recombines TRBV31 with TRBJ2-3; D call uncertain. The CDR3 runs to 14 residues. CDR1 and CDR2 from the germline V gene are GKSSPN and SITVG. The germline V and J ends were trimmed by 0 bases and 0 bases, with 7 bases remaining between them. The CDR3 DNA, read in part, is TGTGCCTGGAGTCTAGTGTCTAGTGCAGAAACGCTGTAT. It yields the protein CAWSLVSSAETLY. The whole CDR3 sequence reads CAWSLVSSAETLYF.